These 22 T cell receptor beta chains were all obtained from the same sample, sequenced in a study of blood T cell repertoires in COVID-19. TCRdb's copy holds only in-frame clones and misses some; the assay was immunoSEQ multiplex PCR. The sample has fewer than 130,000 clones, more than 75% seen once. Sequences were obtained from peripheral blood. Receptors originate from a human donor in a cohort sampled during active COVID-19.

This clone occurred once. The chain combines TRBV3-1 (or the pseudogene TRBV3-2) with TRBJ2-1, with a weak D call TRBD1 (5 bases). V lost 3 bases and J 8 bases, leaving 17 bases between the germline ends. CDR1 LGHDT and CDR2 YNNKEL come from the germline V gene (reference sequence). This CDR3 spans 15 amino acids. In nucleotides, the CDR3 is TGTGCCAGCAGCCATAAGGGGTTCGGGTTTGATGAGCAGTTCTTC. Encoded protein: CASSHKGFGFDEQFF.

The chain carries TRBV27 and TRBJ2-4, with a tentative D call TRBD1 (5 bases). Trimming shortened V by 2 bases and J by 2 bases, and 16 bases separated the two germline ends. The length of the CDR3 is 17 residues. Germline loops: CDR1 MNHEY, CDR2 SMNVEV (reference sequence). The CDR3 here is CASSLGPPGMTKNIQYF. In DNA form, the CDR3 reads TGTGCCAGCAGTTTAGGCCCCCCAGGGATGACCAAAAACATTCAGTACTTC.

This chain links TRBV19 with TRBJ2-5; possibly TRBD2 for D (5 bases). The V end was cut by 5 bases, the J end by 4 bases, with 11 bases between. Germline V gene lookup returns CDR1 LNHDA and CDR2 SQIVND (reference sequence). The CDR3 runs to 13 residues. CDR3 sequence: CASSEGRVETQYF. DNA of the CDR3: TGTGCCAGTAGTGAGGGAAGGGTAGAGACCCAGTACTTC.

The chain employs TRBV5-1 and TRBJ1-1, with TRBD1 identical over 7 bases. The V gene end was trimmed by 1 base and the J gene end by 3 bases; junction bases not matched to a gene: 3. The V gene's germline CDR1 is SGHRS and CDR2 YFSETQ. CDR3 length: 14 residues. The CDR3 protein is CASSLWQGDTEAFF. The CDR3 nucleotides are TGCGCCAGCAGCTTGTGGCAGGGGGACACTGAAGCTTTCTTT.

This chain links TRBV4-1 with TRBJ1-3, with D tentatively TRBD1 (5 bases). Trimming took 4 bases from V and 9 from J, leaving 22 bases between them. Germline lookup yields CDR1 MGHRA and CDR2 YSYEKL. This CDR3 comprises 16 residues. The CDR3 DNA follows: TGCGCCAGCAGCCTAGGGGTGGGTCTAGGGGAAGGCACCATATATTTT. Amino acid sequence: CASSLGVGLGEGTIYF.

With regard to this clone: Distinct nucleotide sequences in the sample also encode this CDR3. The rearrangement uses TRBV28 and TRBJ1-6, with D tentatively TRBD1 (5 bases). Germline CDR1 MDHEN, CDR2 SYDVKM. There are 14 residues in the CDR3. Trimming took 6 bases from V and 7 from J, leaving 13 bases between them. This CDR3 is CASSPGLTNSPLHF. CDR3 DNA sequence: TGTGCCAGCAGCCCGGGACTGACAAATTCACCCCTCCACTTT.

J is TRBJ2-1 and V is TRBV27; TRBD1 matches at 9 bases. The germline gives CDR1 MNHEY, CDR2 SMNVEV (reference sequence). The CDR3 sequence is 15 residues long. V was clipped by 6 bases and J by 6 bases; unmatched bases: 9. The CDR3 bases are TGTGCCAGCAGCTCCCCAGGACAGGGGTGCAATGAGCAGTTCTTC. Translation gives CASSSPGQGCNEQFF.

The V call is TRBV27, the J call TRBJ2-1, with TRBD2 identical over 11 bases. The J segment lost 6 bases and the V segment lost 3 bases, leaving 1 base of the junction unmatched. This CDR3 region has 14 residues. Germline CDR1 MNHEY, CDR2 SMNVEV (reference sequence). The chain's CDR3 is CASSFGLAGNEQFF. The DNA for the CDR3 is TGTGCCAGCAGTTTCGGACTAGCGGGCAATGAGCAGTTCTTC.

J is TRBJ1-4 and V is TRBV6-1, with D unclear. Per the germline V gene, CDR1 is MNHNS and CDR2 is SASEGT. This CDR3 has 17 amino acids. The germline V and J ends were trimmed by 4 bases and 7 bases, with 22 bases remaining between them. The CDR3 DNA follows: TGTGCCAGCAGTGCCCGGGCCCGAGGTAATGAGGGTGAAAAACTGTTTTTT. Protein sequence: CASSARARGNEGEKLFF.

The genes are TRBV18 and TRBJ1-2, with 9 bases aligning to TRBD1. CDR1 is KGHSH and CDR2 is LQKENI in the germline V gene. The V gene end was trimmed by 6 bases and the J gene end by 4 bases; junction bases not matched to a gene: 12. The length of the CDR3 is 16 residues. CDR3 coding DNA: TGTGCCAGCTCCCCGTCAGGGACAGGGAGATCCTATGGCTACACCTTC. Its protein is CASSPSGTGRSYGYTF.

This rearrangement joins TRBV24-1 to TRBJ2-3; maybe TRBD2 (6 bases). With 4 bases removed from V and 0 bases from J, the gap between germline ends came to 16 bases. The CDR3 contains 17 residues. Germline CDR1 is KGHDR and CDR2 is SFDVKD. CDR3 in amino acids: CATSETNGGYSTDTQYF. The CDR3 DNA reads TGTGCCACCAGTGAGACCAATGGAGGGTATAGCACAGATACGCAGTATTTT.

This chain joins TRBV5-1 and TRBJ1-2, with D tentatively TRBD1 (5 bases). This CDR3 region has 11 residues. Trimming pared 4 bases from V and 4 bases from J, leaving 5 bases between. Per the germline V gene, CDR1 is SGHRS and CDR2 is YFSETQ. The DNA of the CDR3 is TGCGCCAGCAGCGGGGCCTATGGCTACACCTTC. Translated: CASSGAYGYTF.

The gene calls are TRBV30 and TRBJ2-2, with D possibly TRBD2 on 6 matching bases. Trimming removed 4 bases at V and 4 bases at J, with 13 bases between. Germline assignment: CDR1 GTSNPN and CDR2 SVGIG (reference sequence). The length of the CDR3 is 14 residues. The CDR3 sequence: CAWIGGAPTGELFF. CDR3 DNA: TGTGCCTGGATTGGAGGGGCGCCCACCGGGGAGCTGTTTTTT. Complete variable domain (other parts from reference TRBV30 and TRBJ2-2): SQTIHQWPATLVQPVGSPLSLECTVEGTSNPNLYWYRQAAGRGLQLLFYSVGIGQISSEVPQNLSASRPQDRQFILSSKKLLLSDSGFYLCAWIGGAPTGELFFGEGSRLTVL.

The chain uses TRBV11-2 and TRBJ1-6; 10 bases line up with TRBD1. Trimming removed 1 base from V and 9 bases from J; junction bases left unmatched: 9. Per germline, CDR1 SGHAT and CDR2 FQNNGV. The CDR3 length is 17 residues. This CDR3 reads CASSLGMGDRGLSPLHF. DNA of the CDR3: TGTGCCAGCAGCTTAGGAATGGGGGACAGGGGCCTTTCACCCCTCCACTTT.

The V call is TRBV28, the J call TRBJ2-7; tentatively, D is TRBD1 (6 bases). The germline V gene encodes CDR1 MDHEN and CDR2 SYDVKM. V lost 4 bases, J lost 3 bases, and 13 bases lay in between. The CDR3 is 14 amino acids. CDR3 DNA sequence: TGTGCCAGCAGTTCCGGACAGTTGGACTACGAGCAGTACTTC. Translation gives CASSSGQLDYEQYF.

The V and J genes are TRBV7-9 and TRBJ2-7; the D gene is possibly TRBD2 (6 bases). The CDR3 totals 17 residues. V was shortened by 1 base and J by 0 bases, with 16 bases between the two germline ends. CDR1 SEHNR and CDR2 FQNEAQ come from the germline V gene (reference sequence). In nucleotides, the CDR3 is TGTGCCAGCAGCTTAGGTTACGGGGGACTCAGCTCCTACGAGCAGTACTTC. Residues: CASSLGYGGLSSYEQYF.

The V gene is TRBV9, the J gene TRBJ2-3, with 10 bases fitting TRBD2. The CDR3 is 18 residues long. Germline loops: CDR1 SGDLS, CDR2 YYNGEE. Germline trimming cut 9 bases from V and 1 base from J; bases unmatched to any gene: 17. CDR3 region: CATSRGKGTSVGTDTQYF. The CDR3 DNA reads TGTGCCACCAGTCGAGGGAAAGGGACTAGCGTGGGCACAGATACGCAGTATTTT.

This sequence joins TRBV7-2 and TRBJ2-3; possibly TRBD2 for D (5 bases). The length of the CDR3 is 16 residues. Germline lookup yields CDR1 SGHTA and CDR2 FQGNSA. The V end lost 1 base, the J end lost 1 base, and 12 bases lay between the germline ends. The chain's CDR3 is CASSLVSGVGTDTQYF. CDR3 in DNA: TGTGCCAGCAGCTTAGTATCCGGGGTGGGCACAGATACGCAGTATTTT.

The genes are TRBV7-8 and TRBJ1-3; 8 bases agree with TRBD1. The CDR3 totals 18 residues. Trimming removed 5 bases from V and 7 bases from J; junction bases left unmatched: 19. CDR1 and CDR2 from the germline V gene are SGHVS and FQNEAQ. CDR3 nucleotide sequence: TGTGCCAGCAGCCAAAGACCGGACAGGGCGAGAGAGCTTAACACCATATATTTT. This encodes CASSQRPDRARELNTIYF.

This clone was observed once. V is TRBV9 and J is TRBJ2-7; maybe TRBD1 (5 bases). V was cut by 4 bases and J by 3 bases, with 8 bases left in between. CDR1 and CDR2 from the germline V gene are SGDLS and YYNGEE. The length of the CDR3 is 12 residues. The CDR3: CASSQGDYEQYF. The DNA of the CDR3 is TGTGCCAGCAGCCAGGGCGACTACGAGCAGTACTTC.

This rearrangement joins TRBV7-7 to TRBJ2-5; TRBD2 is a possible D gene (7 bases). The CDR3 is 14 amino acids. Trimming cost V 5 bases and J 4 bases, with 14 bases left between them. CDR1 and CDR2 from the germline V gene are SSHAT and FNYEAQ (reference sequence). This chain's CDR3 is CASSAVRGRETQYF. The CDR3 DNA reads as TGTGCCAGCAGCGCCGTGCGGGGGCGAGAGACCCAGTACTTC.

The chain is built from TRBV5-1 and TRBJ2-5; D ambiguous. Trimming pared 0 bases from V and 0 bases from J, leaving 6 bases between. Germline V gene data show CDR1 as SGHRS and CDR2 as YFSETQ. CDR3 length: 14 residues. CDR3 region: CASSLVSDQETQYF. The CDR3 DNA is TGCGCCAGCAGCTTGGTGTCGGACCAAGAGACCCAGTACTTC.